Below, 25 T cell receptor beta chains from the same sample are listed, as sequenced in a study of T cell responses to AZD1222 COVID-19 vaccine. Clones were read by immunoSEQ multiplex PCR, and TCRdb kept only the in-frame ones, dropping some. Seen here are around 140,000 clones, 80% to 90% observed once, and the top ten hold about 8%. The material sequenced was peripheral blood, taken on day 0 of AZD1222 vaccination. Receptor source: an adult in good health.

The V and J genes are TRBV12-3 or TRBV12-4 and TRBJ1-2; D gene uncertain. The V gene lost 10 bases and the J gene lost 9 bases, with 18 bases spanning the gap. This CDR3 has 12 amino acids. The DNA of the CDR3 is TGTGCCACCCCTTCTACAGAAGCGAGCTACACCTTC. Translated: CATPSTEASYTF.

The genes are TRBV4-2 and TRBJ1-5; D not resolved. The CDR3 has 16 amino acids. Germline-derived CDR1 and CDR2 are LGHNA and YNFKEQ. The V end lost 0 bases, the J end lost 3 bases, and 12 bases lay between the germline ends. The CDR3 loop is CASSQEHGPDNQPQHF. The DNA for the CDR3 is TGTGCCAGCAGCCAAGAACACGGCCCAGACAATCAGCCCCAGCATTTT.

V gene TRBV5-1 combines with J gene TRBJ2-3; D is ambiguous. V was shortened by 4 bases and J by 0 bases, with 12 bases between the two germline ends. Germline CDR1 SGHRS, CDR2 YFSETQ. This CDR3 region has 15 residues. The CDR3 loop reads CASSVKTSSTDTQYF. The CDR3, as DNA: TGCGCCAGCAGCGTCAAAACCTCTAGCACAGATACGCAGTATTTT.

J is TRBJ2-1 and V is TRBV11-2; D is undetermined. The V and J ends lost 1 base and 0 bases respectively, with 10 bases between them. The germline CDR1 and CDR2 sequences are SGHAT and FQNNGV. This CDR3 contains 16 residues. CDR3 region: CASSLAPGLSYNEQFF. The CDR3 DNA sequence: TGTGCCAGCAGCTTAGCCCCCGGCCTCTCCTACAATGAGCAGTTCTTC.

The chain links TRBV3-1 (or the pseudogene TRBV3-2) to TRBJ1-5, with 11 bases that match TRBD1. This CDR3 contains 15 residues. Germline CDR1 reads LGHDT; CDR2 reads YNNKEL (reference sequence). V was pared by 4 bases and J by 5 bases, with 4 bases of the junction left unmatched. CDR3 in amino acids: CASSLGQGVDQPQHF. The CDR3 DNA reads TGTGCCAGCAGCCTGGGACAGGGGGTTGATCAGCCCCAGCATTTT.

This clone showed up just once. CDR3 DNA: TGTGCCACCAGCAGTGCTCCGGGACACCAACTTACGGGCTACACCTTC. Its translation: CATSSAPGHQLTGYTF. V and J are TRBV15 and TRBJ1-2; perhaps TRBD1 as D (6 bases). V was cut by 3 bases and J by 8 bases, with 22 bases left in between. The V gene's germline CDR1 is LNHNV and CDR2 YYDKDF (reference sequence). This CDR3 spans 16 amino acids.

This clone was detected only a few times. The J gene is TRBJ2-3, the V gene TRBV14; D is perhaps TRBD1 or TRBD2 (5 bases each). The CDR3 sequence is 12 residues long. Deletions cut 4 bases from V and 3 bases from J, with 5 bases between. Germline CDR1 reads SGHDN; CDR2 reads FVKESK. CDR3 sequence: CASSRGTDTQYF. The CDR3 DNA is TGTGCCAGCAGCCGGGGGACAGATACGCAGTATTTT.

This clone was seen a single time. The chain is built from TRBV10-3 and TRBJ1-5; unclear D gene. CDR3 length equals 14 residues. Germline loops: CDR1 ENHRY, CDR2 SYGVKD. Trimming took off 10 bases at V and 0 bases at J, with 13 bases between the two ends. The chain's CDR3 is CATLSGSSNQPQHF. The CDR3 nucleotides read TGTGCCACCCTCTCGGGATCTAGCAATCAGCCCCAGCATTTT.

The table lists this clone with a few counts. The chain has TRBV9 and TRBJ1-2; D is unresolved. Per the germline V gene, CDR1 is SGDLS and CDR2 is YYNGEE. V was cut by 7 bases and J by 5 bases, with 12 bases left in between. This CDR3 has 12 residues. The CDR3 reads CASAEGGYGYTF. CDR3 DNA: TGTGCCAGCGCTGAGGGCGGGTATGGCTACACCTTC.

The rearrangement joins TRBV3-1 (or the pseudogene TRBV3-2) to TRBJ1-6, with TRBD1 matching 9 bases. This CDR3 contains 17 residues. The trim removed 4 bases at V and 8 bases at J, leaving 12 bases unmatched. Per the germline V gene, CDR1 is LGHDT and CDR2 is YNNKEL (reference sequence). The CDR3 nucleotides are TGTGCCAGCAGCCTAGTACCCTCGACAGGGGGTTATTCACCCCTCCACTTT. The encoded protein is CASSLVPSTGGYSPLHF.

The chain recombines TRBV10-1 with TRBJ2-2; possibly TRBD2 for D (5 bases). V was cut by 3 bases and J by 8 bases, with 19 bases left in between. This CDR3 comprises 16 residues. Per the germline V gene, CDR1 is WNHNN and CDR2 is SYGVQD (reference sequence). The CDR3 sequence: CASSDGGAPTKGELFF. CDR3 in DNA: TGCGCCAGCAGTGACGGAGGAGCCCCCACCAAAGGGGAGCTGTTTTTT.

This clone was found once. The gene calls are TRBV29-1 and TRBJ1-6; 7 positions agree with TRBD1. The CDR3 is 13 amino acids. Germline values: CDR1 SQVTM, CDR2 ANQGSEA. V shed 6 bases, J shed 5 bases, and the junction held 4 bases outside the gene matches. The CDR3 bases are TGCAGCGTCCGGGACAGAGATAATTCACCCCTCCACTTT. Translating it yields CSVRDRDNSPLHF.

The rearrangement joins TRBV14 to TRBJ2-1, with a tentative D call TRBD2 (5 bases). There are 14 residues in the CDR3. Germline V gene sequence: CDR1 SGHDN, CDR2 FVKESK. V gave up 0 bases and J gave up 9 bases, with 12 bases separating them. CDR3 amino acids: CASSQDLDYCEQFF. In nucleotides, the CDR3 is TGTGCCAGCAGCCAAGATCTTGACTATTGTGAGCAGTTCTTC.

The chain employs TRBV7-8 and TRBJ2-2; TRBD1 is a possible D gene (5 bases). This CDR3 region has 19 residues. Looked up from germline, CDR1 is SGHVS and CDR2 is FQNEAQ. Trimming left V 3 bases short and J 1 base short, with 21 bases between. CDR3: CASSLKSWVVGQNTGELFF. CDR3 DNA sequence: TGTGCCAGCAGCTTGAAGAGCTGGGTTGTCGGACAGAACACCGGGGAGCTGTTTTTT.

CDR3 protein: CASSRTTGGNQPQHF. Written as DNA, the CDR3 is TGCGCCAGCAGCCGCACGACAGGGGGCAATCAGCCCCAGCATTTT. The V gene is TRBV5-1, the J gene TRBJ1-5; TRBD1 matches at 8 bases. Per germline, CDR1 SGHRS and CDR2 YFSETQ. CDR3 length equals 15 residues. Trimming removed 4 bases from V and 2 bases from J; junction bases left unmatched: 5.

The chain combines TRBV3-1 (or the pseudogene TRBV3-2) with TRBJ2-3; 9 bases agree with TRBD2. V was pared by 6 bases and J by 3 bases, with 13 bases of the junction left unmatched. CDR3 length: 17 amino acids. CDR1 is LGHDT and CDR2 is YNNKEL in the germline V gene (reference sequence). Here the CDR3 DNA reads TGTGCCAGCAGTACCCGGGGCGGGAGGGATTGGACAGATACGCAGTATTTT. Amino acids: CASSTRGGRDWTDTQYF.

The chain is built from TRBV5-1 and TRBJ1-2, with D possibly matching TRBD1 (5 bases). CDR1 and CDR2 (germline): SGHRS, YFSETQ. V lost 0 bases to trimming and J lost 8 bases, with 11 bases between them. CDR3 length: 13 residues. CDR3 coding DNA: TGCGCCAGCAGCTTGGAAGCAGGGATAGGCTACACCTTC. Its protein is CASSLEAGIGYTF. The full variable domain, completed using reference TRBV5-1 and TRBJ1-2, is KAGVTQTPRYLIKTRGQQVTLSCSPISGHRSVSWYQQTPGQGLQFLFEYFSETQRNKGNFPGRFSGRQFSNSRSEMNVSTLELGDSALYLCASSLEAGIGYTFGSGTRLTVV.

The chain employs TRBV9 and TRBJ1-2, with TRBD1 matching 8 bases. Germline CDR1 reads SGDLS; CDR2 reads YYNGEE. The CDR3 sequence is 15 residues long. Unmatched junction bases numbered 5, after V lost 3 bases and J lost 1 base. CDR3 bases: TGTGCCAGCAGCGAGGTGACAGGGGTTAACTATGGCTACACCTTC. Its protein product is CASSEVTGVNYGYTF. Using reference TRBV9 and TRBJ1-2 for the parts outside the CDR3, the full variable domain is DSGVTQTPKHLITATGQRVTLRCSPRSGDLSVYWYQQSLDQGLQFLIQYYNGEERAKGNILERFSAQQFPDLHSELNLSSLELGDSALYFCASSEVTGVNYGYTFGSGTRLTVV.

This chain connects TRBV13 to TRBJ2-3, with TRBD2 matching over 11 bases. The germline V gene has CDR1 PRHDT and CDR2 FYEKMQ (reference sequence). CDR3 size: 16 residues. Trimming cost V 3 bases and J 2 bases; bases outside gene matches: 4. The chain's CDR3 is CASSFGLAGFTDTQYF. As DNA, the CDR3 is TGTGCCAGCAGCTTCGGACTAGCGGGCTTCACAGATACGCAGTATTTT.

The chain couples TRBV11-2 to TRBJ1-1; possible D gene TRBD1, 5 bases. CDR1 SGHAT and CDR2 FQNNGV come from the germline V gene. V was cut by 8 bases and J by 1 base, with 11 bases left in between. CDR3 length: 13 amino acids. In DNA form, the CDR3 reads TGTGCCAGCGTTTTCGGGGGGAACACTGAAGCTTTCTTT. Translation gives CASVFGGNTEAFF.

This clone was counted once. The chain couples TRBV21-1 to TRBJ2-3; TRBD2, the table's D call, lacks a check against the DNA. TRBV21-1 is given as a pseudogene. The CDR3 length is 17 residues. CDR3 protein: CASSKDLSRGAADTQYF. The CDR3 DNA sequence: TGTGCCAGCAGCAAAGATCTATCGCGGGGGGCCGCCGATACGCAGTATTTT.

This clone was counted between two and nine times. The chain carries TRBV6-2 or TRBV6-3 and TRBJ2-2, with no clear D. Trimming stripped 3 bases from V and 5 bases from J, with 13 bases between. This CDR3 has 15 residues. Germline V gene lookup returns CDR1 MNHEY and CDR2 SVGEGT. This chain's CDR3 is CASSYSGGETGELFF. The CDR3 DNA sequence: TGTGCCAGCAGTTATAGTGGTGGGGAAACCGGGGAGCTGTTTTTT.

The V call is TRBV7-2, the J call TRBJ1-5; TRBD1 might be the D (5 bases). Germline CDR1 SGHTA, CDR2 FQGNSA. The CDR3 is 15 amino acids. V was trimmed by 5 bases and J by 1 base, leaving 12 bases between them. This chain's CDR3 is CASSVGGVSNQPQHF. The CDR3, as DNA: TGTGCCAGCAGCGTCGGGGGGGTAAGCAATCAGCCCCAGCATTTT.

The chain employs TRBV19 and TRBJ1-1, with D perhaps matching TRBD1 (5 bases). Trimming took 3 bases from V and 0 from J, leaving 11 bases between them. Germline CDR1 LNHDA, CDR2 SQIVND (reference sequence). The CDR3 is made up of 15 amino acids. CDR3 amino acids: CASSIPRQLNTEAFF. The CDR3 region has the DNA TGTGCCAGTAGTATTCCCAGACAGTTGAACACTGAAGCTTTCTTT. The full variable domain, with the rest looked up from reference TRBV19 and TRBJ1-1, is DGGITQSPKYLFRKEGQNVTLSCEQNLNHDAMYWYRQDPGQGLRLIYYSQIVNDFQKGDIAEGYSVSREKKESFPLTVTSAQKNPTAFYLCASSIPRQLNTEAFFGQGTRLTVV.

This clone was recorded only once. This sequence joins TRBV6-1 and TRBJ1-4; D possibly corresponds to TRBD1 (5 bases). Germline lookup yields CDR1 MNHNS and CDR2 SASEGT. The CDR3 is 15 residues long. Deletions cut 1 base from V and 3 bases from J, with 9 bases between. The CDR3 DNA reads as TGTGCCAGCAGTGAAGGAGGGGCCGCTAATGAAAAACTGTTTTTT. This codes for CASSEGGAANEKLFF.